Presented here are 10 T cell receptor beta chains from one specimen sequenced in a study of follicular helper T cells after annual influenza vaccination. Profiled with immunoSEQ multiplex PCR; TCRdb holds only in-frame clones, not every one. This sample has over 12,000 clones, with approximately 84% found just once. Indicated time point: 2014-2015 season, pre-vaccination. The sequencing here drew on CXCR5- memory CD4+ T cells sorted from blood, taken on the day of influenza vaccination. Receptors originate from an adult who received the influenza vaccine.

V usage is TRBV7-7 and J usage is TRBJ2-3; possible D gene TRBD1, 6 bases. Deletions cut 4 bases from V and 8 bases from J, with 13 bases between. The germline CDR1 and CDR2 sequences are SSHAT and FNYEAQ (reference sequence). The CDR3 extends over 13 amino acids. CDR3 in DNA: TGTGCCAGCAGCTCGCAACAGGGCGCTACGCAGTATTTT. Protein sequence: CASSSQQGATQYF.

Worth noting for this clone: The sample contains more than one DNA sequence encoding this CDR3. This chain's CDR3 is CASSLVPYEQYF. As DNA, the CDR3 is TGTGCCAGCAGCTTGGTCCCCTACGAGCAGTACTTC. The chain recombines TRBV7-9 with TRBJ2-7; D call uncertain. The CDR3 is 12 residues long. The V and J ends lost 3 bases and 2 bases respectively, with 5 bases between them. Germline-derived CDR1 and CDR2 are SEHNR and FQNEAQ (reference sequence). The whole variable domain, remainder taken from reference TRBV7-9 and TRBJ2-7, is DTGVSQNPRHKITKRGQNVTFRCDPISEHNRLYWYRQTLGQGPEFLTYFQNEAQLEKSRLLSDRFSAERPKGSFSTLEIQRTEQGDSAMYLCASSLVPYEQYFGPGTRLTVT.

The V and J genes are TRBV7-3 and TRBJ1-1; D is uncertain. The CDR3 consists of 13 residues. Deletions cut 2 bases from V and 1 base from J, with 5 bases between. Germline V lookup: CDR1 SGHTA, CDR2 FQGTGA. CDR3 sequence: CASSLETNTEAFF. CDR3 coding DNA: TGTGCCAGCAGCTTAGAAACGAACACTGAAGCTTTCTTT.

This sequence joins TRBV10-2 and TRBJ1-3; D is perhaps TRBD1 (6 bases). Germline CDR1 WSHSY, CDR2 SAAADI. V was pared by 5 bases and J by 2 bases, with 10 bases between. CDR3 length: 14 amino acids. CDR3 in DNA: TGCGCCAGCAGTACAGGGCTCCCTGGAAACACCATATATTTT. It specifies CASSTGLPGNTIYF.

The rearrangement joins TRBV11-3 to TRBJ2-7; 7 bases align to TRBD1. From germline, CDR1 is SGHNT and CDR2 YENEEA. There are 15 residues in the CDR3. V was pared by 2 bases and J by 1 base, with 5 bases of the junction left unmatched. The CDR3 spells CASSLRQGGSYEQYF. Here the CDR3 DNA reads TGTGCCAGCAGCTTACGACAGGGTGGGTCCTACGAGCAGTACTTC.

The chain employs TRBV7-2 and TRBJ2-2, with TRBD2 matching 11 bases. The length of the CDR3 is 16 residues. V was pared by 6 bases and J by 6 bases, with 9 bases of the junction left unmatched. The germline V gene encodes CDR1 SGHTA and CDR2 FQGNSA. The CDR3 region is CASSRPLAGGSGELFF. CDR3 DNA: TGTGCCAGCAGTCGACCCTTAGCGGGGGGGTCCGGGGAGCTGTTTTTT.

The rearrangement joins TRBV2 to TRBJ2-3; 10 nucleotides agree with TRBD2. The CDR3 runs 16 residues. Trimming cost V 6 bases and J 2 bases; bases outside gene matches: 8. The germline V gene has CDR1 SNHLY and CDR2 FYNNEI. The CDR3 bases are TGTGCCAGCAGAGGACCAAGCGGGGGGGACACAGATACGCAGTATTTT. It codes for CASRGPSGGDTDTQYF. Full variable domain (outside the CDR3, taken from reference TRBV2 and TRBJ2-3): EPEVTQTPSHQVTQMGQEVILRCVPISNHLYFYWYRQILGQKVEFLVSFYNNEISEKSEIFDDQFSVERPDGSNFTLKIRSTKLEDSAMYFCASRGPSGGDTDTQYFGPGTRLTVL.

The chain is built from TRBV14 and TRBJ2-6, with 8 bases aligning to TRBD1. The germline V gene encodes CDR1 SGHDN and CDR2 FVKESK. This CDR3 contains 15 residues. Trimming at V came to 6 bases and at J to 11 bases, leaving 12 bases not matched to a gene. CDR3 bases: TGTGCCAGCAGTCGTATCGGACAGGGACCCCACGTCCTGACTTTC. It yields the protein CASSRIGQGPHVLTF.

The CDR3 DNA is TGTGCCAGCAGTAGCCTCCGGGGACAGGGTAGGGAAAAACTGTTTTTT. It encodes CASSSLRGQGREKLFF. This chain links TRBV2 with TRBJ1-4; 9 nucleotides align to TRBD1. The CDR3 loop spans 16 amino acids. Trimming at V came to 5 bases and at J to 8 bases, leaving 12 bases not matched to a gene. CDR1 is SNHLY, CDR2 FYNNEI, per germline.

The chain has TRBV7-9 and TRBJ1-1, with D possibly being TRBD1 (5 bases). Trimming removed 5 bases at V and 3 bases at J, with 19 bases between. CDR1 SEHNR and CDR2 FQNEAQ come from the germline V gene (reference sequence). The CDR3 runs 16 residues. CDR3 region: CASSPMGEETHTEAFF. The DNA of the CDR3 is TGTGCCAGCAGCCCCATGGGGGAGGAGACTCACACTGAAGCTTTCTTT.